This T cell receptor beta chain was sequenced in a study of T cell clones after liver transplantation. Study as a whole: A pre-transplant mixed lymphocyte reaction with TCRbeta sequencing defined graft-donor-reactive clones followed in post-transplant blood.

About this clone: Its matching antigen is unknown.

Study conclusions and caveats: Conclusions were preliminary, with small, heterogeneous patient groups.

The data were produced by immunoSEQ multiplex PCR, yet TCRdb's version contains in-frame clones alone and is incomplete. The top ten clones hold 0.83% of a sample with under 150,000 clones, about nine tenths of them seen once. The sequence was collected from a human patient who received a liver transplant. Some T cells may possibly be graft donor cells. The material was CD4+ T cells from blood, obtained 12 months after liver transplant.

This CDR3 reads CASSPGEEKLFF. The CDR3 DNA reads as TGTGCCAGCAGTCCTGGGGAGGAAAAACTGTTTTTT. J is TRBJ1-4 and V is TRBV11-3; D gene unclear. V lost 6 bases and J 8 bases, leaving 10 bases between the germline ends. This CDR3 has 12 amino acids. The germline CDR1 and CDR2 sequences are SGHNT and YENEEA.